Following are 10 T cell receptor beta chains from one sample sequenced in a study of shared clonotypes between healthy human individuals. Using immunoSEQ multiplex PCR, the repertoire was profiled, and TCRdb retains in-frame clones only, with some absent. The sample comprises about 1.5 million clones, 95% to 99% of which are singletons, and roughly 0.4% rests with the top ten. What was sequenced was naive CD4+ T cells sorted from blood. The sample's subset: CD45RA+ positively selected. Receptors were obtained from a young man in good health.

The rearrangement links TRBV5-1 to TRBJ2-7; 7 bases agree with TRBD2. CDR3 length: 14 amino acids. Germline loops: CDR1 SGHRS, CDR2 YFSETQ. The J segment lost 5 bases and the V segment lost 1 base, leaving 6 bases of the junction unmatched. The CDR3 DNA reads TGCGCCAGCAGCTTGCTAGCGGTAGGGAACGAGCAGTACTTC. Protein product: CASSLLAVGNEQYF.

This clone showed up just once. The chain has TRBV11-2 and TRBJ2-1; TRBD2 aligns across 8 bases. Germline trimming cut 0 bases from V and 5 bases from J; bases unmatched to any gene: 12. The length of the CDR3 is 18 residues. The germline V gene encodes CDR1 SGHAT and CDR2 FQNNGV. The CDR3 region has the DNA TGTGCCAGCAGCTTAGACTGGGTTTCCAGCGGGAGAAACAATGAGCAGTTCTTC. This gives the protein CASSLDWVSSGRNNEQFF. The full variable domain, its missing parts supplied by reference TRBV11-2 and TRBJ2-1, is EAGVAQSPRYKIIEKRQSVAFWCNPISGHATLYWYQQILGQGPKLLIQFQNNGVVDDSQLPKDRFSAERLKGVDSTLKIQPAKLEDSAVYLCASSLDWVSSGRNNEQFFGPGTRLTVL.

The rearrangement joins TRBV28 to TRBJ1-1; unclear D gene. The CDR3 is made up of 11 amino acids. In germline, CDR1 is MDHEN, CDR2 SYDVKM. Between the trimmed V and J ends, which lost 5 bases and 11 bases, there was a span of 12 bases. The chain's CDR3 is CASSEYEWAFF. The CDR3 DNA follows: TGTGCCAGCAGTGAATACGAGTGGGCTTTCTTT. Together with reference TRBV28 and TRBJ1-1, the CDR3 gives the full variable domain: DVKVTQSSRYLVKRTGEKVFLECVQDMDHENMFWYRQDPGLGLRLIYFSYDVKMKEKGDIPEGYSVSREKKERFSLILESASTNQTSMYLCASSEYEWAFFGQGTRLTVV.

This chain joins TRBV6-5 and TRBJ2-7, with a weak D call TRBD2 (5 bases). Germline V lookup: CDR1 MNHEY, CDR2 SVGAGI. The CDR3 is made up of 14 amino acids. V was cut by 4 bases and J by 1 base, with 11 bases left in between. The CDR3 protein is CASSSEGLSYEQYF. In nucleotides, the CDR3 is TGTGCCAGCAGTTCCGAGGGATTATCCTACGAGCAGTACTTC.

This chain links TRBV27 with TRBJ2-1; 11 bases match TRBD2. The trim removed 6 bases at V and 9 bases at J, leaving 10 bases unmatched. Germline V gene lookup returns CDR1 MNHEY and CDR2 SMNVEV (reference sequence). This CDR3 is 15 amino acids long. CDR3 in amino acids: CASSETSGMGLEQFF. The CDR3 DNA sequence: TGTGCCAGCAGCGAGACTAGCGGGATGGGGCTTGAGCAGTTCTTC.

The CDR3 coding sequence is TGTGCCAGTATGGGGGTGGACAGAGGTCAGCCCCAGCATTTT. It encodes CASMGVDRGQPQHF. The rearrangement joins TRBV19 to TRBJ1-5, with D maybe TRBD1 (6 bases). Per germline, CDR1 LNHDA and CDR2 SQIVND (reference sequence). V was trimmed by 7 bases and J by 6 bases, leaving 16 bases between them. This CDR3 is 14 amino acids long.

The chain employs TRBV6-5 and TRBJ2-1; a possible D gene is TRBD2 (5 bases). From germline, CDR1 is MNHEY and CDR2 SVGAGI. This CDR3 has 12 amino acids. V was trimmed by 5 bases and J by 8 bases, leaving 10 bases between them. CDR3 sequence reads: CASSDLSDEQFF. For the CDR3, the DNA is TGTGCCAGCAGTGACCTTAGCGATGAGCAGTTCTTC.

The rearrangement joins TRBV6-1 to TRBJ2-7, with TRBD2 matching 8 bases. The CDR3 has 12 residues. The germline gives CDR1 MNHNS, CDR2 SASEGT. V was clipped by 2 bases and J by 7 bases; unmatched bases: 1. CDR3 in DNA: TGTGCCAGCAGTGAACGGGGGGGTGAGCAGTACTTC. Translated, it gives CASSERGGEQYF.

The chain recombines TRBV18 with TRBJ2-1, with 7 bases aligning to TRBD2. The ends lost 3 bases at V and 5 bases at J; junction bases unmatched: 10. CDR3 length equals 16 residues. CDR1 is KGHSH and CDR2 is LQKENI in the germline V gene. The CDR3 coding sequence is TGTGCCAGCTCACCCACTAGCGATCGGGACCACAATGAGCAGTTCTTC. Protein sequence: CASSPTSDRDHNEQFF.

The chain is built from TRBV5-1 and TRBJ1-4, with 8 bases aligning to TRBD1. The germline CDR1 and CDR2 sequences are SGHRS and YFSETQ. The CDR3 length is 14 residues. V shed 5 bases and J 5 bases; nucleotides not matched to a gene: 5. CDR3 bases: TGCGCCAGCAGTTGGGACAGGAGGAATGAAAAACTGTTTTTT. This codes for CASSWDRRNEKLFF.